This T cell receptor (beta chain) was retrieved from a study of control samples from healthy donors and cancer patients. This CDR3 contains 15 residues. Deletions cut 3 bases from V and 6 bases from J, with 12 bases between. Germline assignment: CDR1 LGHDT and CDR2 YNNKEL (reference sequence). The table came from immunoSEQ multiplex PCR; TCRdb's copy has only in-frame clones and leaves some out. The repertoire includes around 30,000 clones, approximately 86% of them detected once, and about 1.6% sits in the top ten. Sequenced input: PBMCs. V is TRBV3-1 (or the pseudogene TRBV3-2) and J is TRBJ1-6; D is perhaps TRBD1 (5 bases). This clonotype was sampled from a woman aged 35 to 49 with lung cancer. DNA of the CDR3: TGTGCCAGCAGCCAGACGGGACTTACTAATTCACCCCTCCACTTT. The encoded protein is CASSQTGLTNSPLHF.